One and the same sample provided the 31 T cell receptor beta chains below, sequenced in a study of OX40 agonist ivuxolimab in advanced cancers. Produced via immunoSEQ multiplex PCR; TCRdb's table is partial and in-frame only. The sample includes roughly 100,000 clones, around 95% of them seen just once. The sequencing here drew on CD4+ or CD8+ T cells sorted from blood, taken in a trial of the OX40 agonist ivuxolimab. These receptors came from an adult with an advanced solid tumor such as melanoma, head and neck, liver or kidney cancer.

This clone was seen a few times. The chain carries TRBV6-5 and TRBJ1-1; 8 bases line up with TRBD1. V lost 4 bases and J lost 0; bases outside the gene matches: 4. Germline CDR1 is MNHEY and CDR2 is SVGAGI. CDR3 length equals 15 residues. The CDR3 sequence is CASSWRQGMNTEAFF. The CDR3 DNA reads TGTGCCAGCAGTTGGAGACAGGGGATGAACACTGAAGCTTTCTTT.

The chain links TRBV27 to TRBJ2-5; 10 nucleotides agree with TRBD2. Losses at the gene ends were 6 bases for V and 2 bases for J; bases not matched to a gene: 6. CDR3 length: 15 amino acids. Germline assignment: CDR1 MNHEY and CDR2 SMNVEV (reference sequence). CDR3 loop: CASRLGSGGQETQYF. In nucleotides, the CDR3 is TGTGCCAGCAGGCTAGGTAGCGGGGGGCAAGAGACCCAGTACTTC.

The chain recombines TRBV7-9 with TRBJ2-5; TRBD2 matches at 7 bases. The J segment lost 4 bases and the V segment lost 1 base, leaving 6 bases of the junction unmatched. This CDR3 spans 15 amino acids. Looked up from germline, CDR1 is SEHNR and CDR2 is FQNEAQ (reference sequence). CDR3 residues: CASSLGGSSGETQYF. CDR3 nucleotides: TGTGCCAGCAGCTTAGGGGGCTCTAGCGGAGAGACCCAGTACTTC.

This chain connects TRBV9 to TRBJ1-3, with a possible D match to TRBD1 (5 bases). Germline assignment: CDR1 SGDLS and CDR2 YYNGEE. V lost 0 bases and J 7 bases, leaving 11 bases between the germline ends. The CDR3 is 14 amino acids. The CDR3 DNA follows: TGTGCCAGCAGCGTAGGGGAGGGGTGGAACACCATATATTTT. Protein: CASSVGEGWNTIYF.

V gene TRBV4-2 combines with J gene TRBJ2-7; 11 bases align to TRBD2. J was trimmed by 7 bases and V by 0 bases; bases with no gene match: 8. In germline, CDR1 is LGHNA, CDR2 YNFKEQ. The CDR3 loop spans 16 amino acids. The DNA of the CDR3 is TGTGCCAGCAGCCAAGAAGGGGGACTAGCGGAGGAGGAGCAGTACTTC. This sequence encodes CASSQEGGLAEEEQYF.

The gene calls are TRBV11-2 and TRBJ2-3; D gene unclear. V shed 0 bases and J shed 2 bases, with 12 bases lying between them. This CDR3 contains 16 residues. Germline CDR1 reads SGHAT; CDR2 reads FQNNGV. The CDR3 here is CASSLDPGTFTDTQYF. The CDR3 DNA is TGTGCCAGCAGCTTAGATCCTGGCACCTTCACAGATACGCAGTATTTT.

This clone was recorded only once. The chain has TRBV7-6 and TRBJ2-7; 9 bases are a match to TRBD1. Germline-derived CDR1 and CDR2 are SGHVS and FNYEAQ. This CDR3 is built from 14 residues. V lost 5 bases to trimming and J lost 2 bases; unmatched junction nucleotides: 4. The chain's CDR3 is CASSIGTGTYEQYF. The CDR3 DNA reads as TGTGCCAGCAGCATCGGGACAGGGACCTACGAGCAGTACTTC.

The chain combines TRBV5-1 with TRBJ2-1; D gene ambiguous. The ends were cut back, 2 bases at V and 7 bases at J, with 7 bases in the middle. The germline V gene has CDR1 SGHRS and CDR2 YFSETQ. The CDR3 has 12 amino acids. This CDR3 reads CASSFHRNEQFF. The DNA for the CDR3 is TGCGCCAGCAGCTTCCACCGGAATGAGCAGTTCTTC. Supplemented by reference TRBV5-1 and TRBJ2-1, the full variable domain reads KAGVTQTPRYLIKTRGQQVTLSCSPISGHRSVSWYQQTPGQGLQFLFEYFSETQRNKGNFPGRFSGRQFSNSRSEMNVSTLELGDSALYLCASSFHRNEQFFGPGTRLTVL.

Only one count was recorded for this clone. V gene TRBV4-3 combines with J gene TRBJ2-7, with TRBD2 identical over 8 bases. The V gene's germline CDR1 is LGHNA and CDR2 YSLEER. V shed 0 bases and J 7 bases; nucleotides not matched to a gene: 11. The CDR3 sequence is 16 residues long. The DNA for the CDR3 is TGCGCCAGCAGCCAAGACAAAACAGCGGGGGAGATGGAGCAGTACTTC. As protein: CASSQDKTAGEMEQYF.

The rearrangement uses TRBV5-4 and TRBJ2-1; TRBD1 agrees at 8 bases. CDR1 is SGHNT, CDR2 YYREEE, per germline (reference sequence). V lost 4 bases, J lost 10 bases, and 4 bases stayed unmatched. The length of the CDR3 is 12 residues. As DNA, the CDR3 is TGTGCCAGCAGCGCCGCAGGGGGCGAGCAGTTCTTC. Translation gives CASSAAGGEQFF. Full variable domain (outside the CDR3, taken from reference TRBV5-4 and TRBJ2-1): ETGVTQSPTHLIKTRGQQVTLRCSSQSGHNTVSWYQQALGQGPQFIFQYYREEENGRGNFPPRFSGLQFPNYSSELNVNALELDDSALYLCASSAAGGEQFFGPGTRLTVL.

V and J are TRBV6-5 and TRBJ2-7, with 7 bases fitting TRBD1. CDR3 length equals 14 residues. Germline V gene sequence: CDR1 MNHEY, CDR2 SVGAGI. V was pared by 5 bases and J by 4 bases, with 8 bases of the junction left unmatched. CDR3 amino acids: CASSGQALGYEQYF. CDR3 nucleotides: TGTGCCAGCAGTGGACAGGCCCTGGGTTACGAGCAGTACTTC.

This CDR3 reads CASSFSSQGGNQPQHF. The CDR3 DNA reads as TGTGCCAGCAGTTTTTCTTCACAGGGCGGCAATCAGCCCCAGCATTTT. V and J are TRBV2 and TRBJ1-5; weak D call: TRBD1 (6 bases). V was clipped by 5 bases and J by 2 bases, with 16 bases between them. This CDR3 spans 16 amino acids. Looked up from germline, CDR1 is SNHLY and CDR2 is FYNNEI.

The gene calls are TRBV7-6 and TRBJ2-7; 8 nucleotides agree with TRBD1. This CDR3 is 14 amino acids long. V was clipped by 5 bases and J by 5 bases; unmatched bases: 8. From germline, CDR1 is SGHVS and CDR2 FNYEAQ. The DNA of the CDR3 is TGTGCCAGCAGCCTAGGACAGGGATTTAACGAGCAGTACTTC. Encoded protein: CASSLGQGFNEQYF.

The V call is TRBV27, the J call TRBJ1-2; perhaps TRBD1 as D (5 bases). V was trimmed by 5 bases and J by 1 base, leaving 14 bases between them. The CDR3 covers 15 residues. The germline CDR1 and CDR2 sequences are MNHEY and SMNVEV (reference sequence). DNA of the CDR3: TGTGCCAGCAGTCCCCAGGGACTCTTTAACTATGGCTACACCTTC. It specifies CASSPQGLFNYGYTF.

The rearrangement uses TRBV27 and TRBJ2-7, with TRBD2 identical over 7 bases. This CDR3 has 12 amino acids. After removal of 7 bases from V and 2 bases from J, the junction contained 2 bases not matched to a gene. The V gene's germline CDR1 is MNHEY and CDR2 SMNVEV (reference sequence). CDR3 region: CASTSGAYEQYF. CDR3 bases: TGTGCCAGCACGAGCGGGGCCTACGAGCAGTACTTC.

The V and J genes are TRBV7-3 and TRBJ1-2; D remains unclear. The germline CDR1 and CDR2 sequences are SGHTA and FQGTGA. The CDR3 consists of 15 residues. Deletions cut 5 bases from V and 6 bases from J, with 19 bases between. In nucleotides, the CDR3 is TGTGCCAGCAGCCCTTATCCCGGAGGCCAAGATGGCTACACCTTC. Its protein is CASSPYPGGQDGYTF.

This chain uses TRBV27 with TRBJ1-5, with 9 bases matching TRBD1. V was pared by 3 bases and J by 2 bases, with 2 bases of the junction left unmatched. Germline V gene data show CDR1 as MNHEY and CDR2 as SMNVEV (reference sequence). This CDR3 is built from 15 residues. Here the CDR3 reads CASSFTGGGNQPQHF. In DNA form, the CDR3 reads TGTGCCAGCAGTTTTACAGGGGGCGGCAATCAGCCCCAGCATTTT.

The chain uses TRBV28 and TRBJ2-7; D unclear. V lost 5 bases and J 0 bases, leaving 11 bases between the germline ends. The CDR3 is 14 amino acids. Germline V gene data show CDR1 as MDHEN and CDR2 as SYDVKM. DNA of the CDR3: TGTGCCAGCAGTGAGCTTTCATCCTCCTACGAGCAGTACTTC. Translating it yields CASSELSSSYEQYF.

This clone appeared a single time. CDR3 nucleotide sequence: TGTGCCAGCAGCTTGGTGACCGGGGAGCTGTTTTTT. Translating it yields CASSLVTGELFF. The gene calls are TRBV7-3 and TRBJ2-2; unclear D gene. Trimming shortened V by 3 bases and J by 5 bases, and 4 bases separated the two germline ends. The CDR3 totals 12 residues. Germline CDR1 reads SGHTA; CDR2 reads FQGTGA.

This chain links TRBV6-6 with TRBJ2-5; D is possibly TRBD1 (6 bases). Looked up from germline, CDR1 is MNHNY and CDR2 is SVGAGI (reference sequence). The CDR3 consists of 13 residues. The V gene lost 7 bases and the J gene lost 3 bases, with 12 bases spanning the gap. The CDR3 sequence is CASTEPGEETQYF. CDR3 DNA sequence: TGTGCCAGCACCGAACCAGGGGAAGAGACCCAGTACTTC.

The chain links TRBV12-5 to TRBJ2-1; possible D gene TRBD1, 5 bases. CDR3 length: 12 amino acids. Germline CDR1 LGHNT, CDR2 FRNRAP. Deletions cut 7 bases from V and 6 bases from J, with 10 bases between. CDR3 DNA: TGTGCTAGTGCCCTGGGGCCCAATGAGCAGTTCTTC. It codes for CASALGPNEQFF.

The chain links TRBV4-1 to TRBJ1-6; D uncertain. Germline CDR1 is MGHRA and CDR2 is YSYEKL. V was cut by 7 bases and J by 11 bases, with 18 bases left in between. The CDR3 sequence is 14 residues long. CDR3: CASNPRVSAAPLHF. In DNA, the CDR3 is TGCGCCAGCAACCCGAGAGTCAGTGCGGCACCCCTCCACTTT.

This chain connects TRBV7-8 to TRBJ2-1, with 8 bases identical to TRBD2. Germline assignment: CDR1 SGHVS and CDR2 FQNEAQ. This CDR3 is built from 17 residues. V was pared by 1 base and J by 4 bases, with 9 bases of the junction left unmatched. The CDR3 protein is CASSLGSRSGVYNEQFF. DNA for the CDR3: TGTGCCAGCAGCTTAGGCTCACGTAGCGGGGTTTACAATGAGCAGTTCTTC.

The V gene is TRBV29-1, the J gene TRBJ2-1; D remains unclear. Germline loops: CDR1 SQVTM, CDR2 ANQGSEA. The CDR3 has 12 residues. Trimming cost V 7 bases and J 6 bases, with 13 bases left between them. The CDR3 coding sequence is TGCAGCGCCGACGCTTCGGGCAATGAGCAGTTCTTC. Its translation is CSADASGNEQFF.

V is TRBV28 and J is TRBJ2-7; D call uncertain. Deletions cut 4 bases from V and 4 bases from J, with 5 bases between. The CDR3 is 11 residues long. Germline CDR1 and CDR2: MDHEN and SYDVKM. The CDR3 sequence is CASSWQYEQYF. The CDR3 nucleotides are TGTGCCAGCAGTTGGCAGTACGAGCAGTACTTC.

This chain joins TRBV19 and TRBJ2-1; D perhaps matches TRBD2 (6 bases). V lost 3 bases, J lost 8 bases, and 14 bases lay in between. The germline V gene has CDR1 LNHDA and CDR2 SQIVND (reference sequence). This CDR3 has 14 residues. CDR3 protein: CASSMGGAWYEQFF. The CDR3 bases are TGTGCCAGTAGTATGGGCGGGGCATGGTATGAGCAGTTCTTC.

The rearrangement links TRBV5-6 to TRBJ1-2, with TRBD1 matching 8 bases. The V and J ends lost 1 base and 0 bases, in that order; junction bases with no gene match: 5. CDR3 length equals 16 residues. Germline assignment: CDR1 SGHDT and CDR2 YYEEEE. The CDR3 nucleotides read TGTGCCAGCAGCTTGAGGGGACAGGTAGCTAACTATGGCTACACCTTC. This translates into CASSLRGQVANYGYTF.

Only one count was recorded for this clone. V is TRBV7-2 and J is TRBJ2-7; D is uncertain. The CDR3 has 17 amino acids. Germline assignment: CDR1 SGHTA and CDR2 FQGNSA. Trimming left V 3 bases short and J 1 base short, with 19 bases between. The CDR3 region is CASSLGTLRTKSYEQYF. The CDR3 DNA sequence: TGTGCCAGCAGCTTGGGCACCCTGCGGACGAAATCCTACGAGCAGTACTTC.

This clone appeared a single time. V usage is TRBV7-8 and J usage is TRBJ2-7; 7 nucleotides line up with TRBD2. This CDR3 spans 16 amino acids. Germline V gene lookup returns CDR1 SGHVS and CDR2 FQNEAQ. Unmatched junction bases numbered 10, after V lost 3 bases and J lost 2 bases. CDR3 sequence: CASSFGGRAEPYEQYF. The CDR3, as DNA: TGTGCCAGCAGCTTCGGGGGGAGGGCCGAACCCTACGAGCAGTACTTC.

This sequence joins TRBV6-4 and TRBJ2-4, with 7 bases aligning to TRBD1. Germline V lookup: CDR1 MRHNA, CDR2 SNTAGT. V lost 0 bases to trimming and J lost 4 bases; unmatched junction nucleotides: 6. The length of the CDR3 is 16 residues. The CDR3 DNA sequence: TGTGCCAGCAGTGACTCGTTAACAGGGGTAAAAAACATTCAGTACTTC. This gives the protein CASSDSLTGVKNIQYF.

This sequence joins TRBV11-2 and TRBJ1-6; 8 nucleotides agree with TRBD1. Trimming took 1 base from V and 6 from J; bases not matched to a gene: 8. The CDR3 totals 17 residues. Per the germline V gene, CDR1 is SGHAT and CDR2 is FQNNGV. The CDR3 DNA sequence: TGTGCCAGCAGCTTAGTGCCAGGGGGCAACGGTAATTCACCCCTCCACTTT. This translates into CASSLVPGGNGNSPLHF.